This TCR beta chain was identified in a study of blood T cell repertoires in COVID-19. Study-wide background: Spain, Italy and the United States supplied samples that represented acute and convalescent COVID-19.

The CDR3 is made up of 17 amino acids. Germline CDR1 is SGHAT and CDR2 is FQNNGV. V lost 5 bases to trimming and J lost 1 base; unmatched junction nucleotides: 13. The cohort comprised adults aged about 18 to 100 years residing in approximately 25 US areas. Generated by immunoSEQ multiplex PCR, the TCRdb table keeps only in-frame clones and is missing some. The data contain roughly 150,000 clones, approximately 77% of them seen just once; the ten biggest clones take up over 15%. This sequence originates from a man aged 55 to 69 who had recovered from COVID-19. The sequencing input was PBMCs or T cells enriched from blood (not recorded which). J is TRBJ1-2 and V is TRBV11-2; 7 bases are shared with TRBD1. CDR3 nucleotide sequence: TGTGCCAGCAGCACAGGGGCCATGGGGCCTTTTAACTATGGCTACACCTTC. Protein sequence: CASSTGAMGPFNYGYTF.